This TCR beta chain stems from a study of blood T cells in healthy people across ages (dated by TCRdb to the mid-2010s). As for the study more broadly: Template switching captured roughly one uniquely barcoded TCR beta cDNA molecule per two T cells in model experiments. Using the same blood draw, the study looked at two additional independent replicas of 1 million unique cDNA reads for two donors, one aged 18 to 30 and the other aged 80 or older. To avoid experimental bias, donors of different ages were spread randomly across the sequencing lanes. The donors were divided into four age groups: young (average approximately 16 years), middle-aged (about 40), aged (under 70) and long-lived (82). To track age-related changes in TCR beta repertoire diversity, the study relied on deep sequencing normalized with unique cDNA molecular identifiers. Results the study describes overall, beyond this receptor: Observed TCR beta diversity correlated strongly with the percentage of naive T cells measured by flow cytometry. Observed TCR beta diversity per million T cells fell roughly linearly with age, and a significant reduction was already apparent by age roughly 40. Because profiling used bulk unsorted PBMCs, naive and antigen-experienced compartments could not be compared conclusively. Compared with the aged group, the long-lived group had more naive CD4+ T cells, fewer expanded clones and increased TCR diversity, a pattern suggesting age selection. Because the CMV infection status of the donors was unknown, age-related changes in expanded clonotypes may potentially have been confounded. Total diversity estimates from one million sequenced T cells were considered lower bounds and underestimates.

The 39 donors, aged 6 to 90 years, were systemically healthy Caucasian individuals from Russia. Each donor gave ten milliliters of peripheral blood, drawn into EDTA-treated Vacutainer tubes. Ficoll-Paque density-gradient centrifugation was used to isolate PBMCs, with at least 6 million obtained per sample. Total RNA, at least 6 micrograms per sample, was extracted from PBMCs with Trizol reagent. Naive CD45RAhigh/CD27high T cell percentages were measured by flow cytometry on a PBMC aliquot from every donor. Libraries came from 5' RACE. The sample was run on an Illumina HiSeq 2500. A second roughly 6 to 11 cycle PCR used a sample-barcoded 5' primer and a J-beta primer mix. Each TCR beta cDNA molecule received a unique molecular identifier from a template-switch 5' adaptor carrying 12 random nucleotides. Each sample yielded at least 3 million CDR3-containing paired-end reads. First-strand cDNA was synthesized from all RNA with the Mint cDNA synthesis kit, primed by a TRBC-specific oligonucleotide. Following uracil-DNA glycosylase treatment, all cDNA underwent a first 18-cycle PCR with the universal primers M1SS and BC2_uni_R. In the source study's methods: Normalization of each sample was performed by random selection of 1 million high-quality reads, each carrying a distinct molecular identifier. Instead of being binned into consensus sequences, reads with shared molecular identifiers were discarded. MiTCR, run with a Q25 quality threshold and the strictest error-elimination algorithm, handled CDR3 identification, clonotype clustering and error correction. A nonparametric unseen species model using Euler transformation provided a lower-bound estimate of total TCR beta diversity. The raw public reads went through TCRdb reprocessing: fastp at Q25, MiXCR clone calling, in-frame beta chains kept. Identical CDR3 protein sequences are pooled into one entry, listed with their most common genes and DNA. TCRdb, rather than the study authors, made the V and J calls. The sample yields 1.5 million to 1.8 million distinct CDR3 sequences; 40% to 45% were counted once. Of the sample, over 3.5% falls within the top ten clones.

CDR3 length: 18 amino acids, cysteine to phenylalanine. Here the CDR3 DNA is all that survives: 54 bases in frame from base 1. CDR1 and CDR2 were assigned from the germline V gene as MDHEN and SYDVKM. After removal of 7 bases from V and 1 base from J, the junction retains 19 bases not matched to a gene. This clonotype has more than one count but fewer than ten. The antigen it binds to is not known. Per-base quality was not reported, and no clone a single base away is much larger than it. The sequence was collected from a woman between 18 and 29 years old in good health. The sequence is built from TRBV28 and TRBJ2-7, with 7 bases aligning to TRBD1. Sequencing input: blood. The bases read TGTGCCAGCAACCTAAATGGACTCTCCGGGACAGAATCCTACGAGCAGTACTTC. Its coded protein is CASNLNGLSGTESYEQYF.